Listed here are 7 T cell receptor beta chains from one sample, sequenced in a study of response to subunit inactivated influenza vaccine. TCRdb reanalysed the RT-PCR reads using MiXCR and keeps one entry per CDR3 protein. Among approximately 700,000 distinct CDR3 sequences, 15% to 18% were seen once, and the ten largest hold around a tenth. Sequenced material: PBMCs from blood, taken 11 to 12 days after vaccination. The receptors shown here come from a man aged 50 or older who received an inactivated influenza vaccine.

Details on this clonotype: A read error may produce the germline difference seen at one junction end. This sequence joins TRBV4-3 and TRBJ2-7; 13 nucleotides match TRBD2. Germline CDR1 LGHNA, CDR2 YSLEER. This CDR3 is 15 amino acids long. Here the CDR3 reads CASSLTGTSGTEHYF. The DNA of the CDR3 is TGCGCCAGCAGCCTTACCGGGACTAGCGGGACTGAGCACTACTTC.

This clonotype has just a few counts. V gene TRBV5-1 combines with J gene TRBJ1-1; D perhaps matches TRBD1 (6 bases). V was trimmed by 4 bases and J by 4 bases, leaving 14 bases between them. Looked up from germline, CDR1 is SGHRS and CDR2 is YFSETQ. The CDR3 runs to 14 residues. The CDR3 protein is CASSRTGSSTEAFF. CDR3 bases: TGCGCCAGCAGCCGAACAGGGTCCTCCACTGAAGCTTTCTTT.

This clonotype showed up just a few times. The CDR3 sequence is CASSPGGARGEQYF. The DNA of the CDR3 is TGTGCCAGCAGCCCAGGGGGGGCACGAGGCGAGCAGTACTTC. The V gene is TRBV7-9, the J gene TRBJ2-7; D possibly uses TRBD1 or TRBD2 (7 bases each). This CDR3 comprises 14 residues. Germline CDR1 and CDR2: SEHNR and FQNEAQ (reference sequence). V dropped 5 bases and J dropped 6 bases, with 17 bases sitting between them. Full variable domain (outside the CDR3, taken from reference TRBV7-9 and TRBJ2-7): DTGVSQNPRHKITKRGQNVTFRCDPISEHNRLYWYRQTLGQGPEFLTYFQNEAQLEKSRLLSDRFSAERPKGSFSTLEIQRTEQGDSAMYLCASSPGGARGEQYFGPGTRLTVT.

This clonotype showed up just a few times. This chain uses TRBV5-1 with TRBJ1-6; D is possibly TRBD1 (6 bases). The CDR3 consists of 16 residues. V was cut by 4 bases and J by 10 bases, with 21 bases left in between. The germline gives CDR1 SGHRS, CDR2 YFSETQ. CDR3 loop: CASSSEPGVRGSPLHF. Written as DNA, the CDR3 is TGCGCCAGCAGCAGCGAACCAGGGGTCAGGGGATCACCCCTCCACTTT.

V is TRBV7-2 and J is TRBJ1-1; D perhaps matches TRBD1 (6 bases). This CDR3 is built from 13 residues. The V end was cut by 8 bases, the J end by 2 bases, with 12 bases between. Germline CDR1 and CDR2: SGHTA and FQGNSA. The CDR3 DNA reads TGTGCCAGCCGCGGACAGATTAACACTGAAGCTTTCTTT. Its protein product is CASRGQINTEAFF. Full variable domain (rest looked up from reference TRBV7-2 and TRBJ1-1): GAGVSQSPSNKVTEKGKDVELRCDPISGHTALYWYRQSLGQGLEFLIYFQGNSAPDKSGLPSDRFSAERTGGSVSTLTIQRTQQEDSAVYLCASRGQINTEAFFGQGTRLTVV.

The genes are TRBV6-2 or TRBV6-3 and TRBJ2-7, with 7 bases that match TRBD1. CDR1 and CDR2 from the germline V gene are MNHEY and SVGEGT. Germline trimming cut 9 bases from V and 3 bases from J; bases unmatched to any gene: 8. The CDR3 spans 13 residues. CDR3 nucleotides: TGTGCCAGTAAGAGACAGGGTTTCTACGAGCAGTACTTC. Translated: CASKRQGFYEQYF.

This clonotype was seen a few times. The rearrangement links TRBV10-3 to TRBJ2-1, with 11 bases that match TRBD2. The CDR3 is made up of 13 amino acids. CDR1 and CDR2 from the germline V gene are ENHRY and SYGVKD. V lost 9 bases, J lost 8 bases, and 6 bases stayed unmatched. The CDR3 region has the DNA TGTGCCATAACTAGCGGGAGTGTCCATGAGCAGTTCTTC. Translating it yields CAITSGSVHEQFF.